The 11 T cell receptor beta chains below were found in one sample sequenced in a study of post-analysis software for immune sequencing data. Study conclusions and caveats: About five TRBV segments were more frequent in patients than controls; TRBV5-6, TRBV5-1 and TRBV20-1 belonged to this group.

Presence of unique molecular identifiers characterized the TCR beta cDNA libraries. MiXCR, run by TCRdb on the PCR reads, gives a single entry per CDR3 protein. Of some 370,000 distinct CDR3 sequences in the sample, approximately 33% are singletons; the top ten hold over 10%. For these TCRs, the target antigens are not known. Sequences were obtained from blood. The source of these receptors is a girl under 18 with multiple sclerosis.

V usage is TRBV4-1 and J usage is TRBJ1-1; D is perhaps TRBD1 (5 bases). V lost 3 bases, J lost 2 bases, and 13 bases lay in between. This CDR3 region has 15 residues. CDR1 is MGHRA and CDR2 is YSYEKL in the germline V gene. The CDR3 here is CASSHPGTPNTEAFF. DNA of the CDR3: TGCGCCAGCAGCCATCCAGGGACCCCTAACACTGAAGCTTTCTTT.

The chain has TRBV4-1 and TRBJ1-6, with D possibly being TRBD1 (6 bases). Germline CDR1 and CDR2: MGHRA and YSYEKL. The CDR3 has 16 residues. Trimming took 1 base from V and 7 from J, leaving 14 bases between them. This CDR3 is CASSQAGQSLNSPLHF. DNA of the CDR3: TGCGCCAGCAGCCAAGCCGGACAGAGTTTGAATTCACCCCTCCACTTT.

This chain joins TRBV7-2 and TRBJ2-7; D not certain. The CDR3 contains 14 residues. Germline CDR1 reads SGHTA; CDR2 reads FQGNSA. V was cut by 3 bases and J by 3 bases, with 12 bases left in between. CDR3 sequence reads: CASSFGRLGYEQYF. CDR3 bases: TGTGCCAGCAGCTTCGGTCGGTTGGGCTACGAGCAGTACTTC.

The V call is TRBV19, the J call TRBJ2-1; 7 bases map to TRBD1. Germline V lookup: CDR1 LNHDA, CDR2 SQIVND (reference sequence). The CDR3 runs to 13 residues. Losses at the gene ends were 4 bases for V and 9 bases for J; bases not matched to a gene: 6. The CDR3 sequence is CASSKDRVGEQFF. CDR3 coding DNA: TGTGCCAGTAGTAAAGACAGGGTTGGTGAGCAGTTCTTC.

The CDR3 spells CSARRTGASLQETQYF. In nucleotides, the CDR3 is TGCAGTGCTAGACGGACAGGGGCGAGTTTGCAAGAGACCCAGTACTTC. This chain connects TRBV20-1 to TRBJ2-5, with TRBD1 identical over 9 bases. V lost 2 bases and J lost 2; bases outside the gene matches: 9. Germline CDR1 and CDR2: DFQATT and SNEGSKA (reference sequence). The length of the CDR3 is 16 residues.

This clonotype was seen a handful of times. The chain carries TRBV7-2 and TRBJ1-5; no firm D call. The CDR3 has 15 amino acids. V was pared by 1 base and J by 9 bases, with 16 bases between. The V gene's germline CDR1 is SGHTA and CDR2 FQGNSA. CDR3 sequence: CASSLGVGDRGPQHF. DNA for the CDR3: TGTGCCAGCAGCTTAGGGGTTGGGGATCGTGGGCCCCAGCATTTT.

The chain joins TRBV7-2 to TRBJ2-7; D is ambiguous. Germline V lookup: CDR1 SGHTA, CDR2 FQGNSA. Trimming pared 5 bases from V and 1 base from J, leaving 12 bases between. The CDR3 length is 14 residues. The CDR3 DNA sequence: TGTGCCAGCAGCGCGGACGGAGCATCCTACGAGCAGTACTTC. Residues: CASSADGASYEQYF.

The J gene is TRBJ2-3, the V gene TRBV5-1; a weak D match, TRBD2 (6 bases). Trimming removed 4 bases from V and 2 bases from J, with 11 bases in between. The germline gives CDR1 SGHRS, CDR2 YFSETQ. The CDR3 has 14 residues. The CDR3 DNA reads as TGCGCCAGCAGCCCTGGGACTTTCACAGATACGCAGTATTTT. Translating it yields CASSPGTFTDTQYF.

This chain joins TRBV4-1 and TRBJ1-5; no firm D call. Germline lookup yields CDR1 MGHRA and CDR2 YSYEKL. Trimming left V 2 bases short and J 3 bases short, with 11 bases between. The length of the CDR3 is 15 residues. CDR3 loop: CASSQHPIVNQPQHF. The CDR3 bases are TGCGCCAGCAGCCAACATCCGATAGTCAATCAGCCCCAGCATTTT.

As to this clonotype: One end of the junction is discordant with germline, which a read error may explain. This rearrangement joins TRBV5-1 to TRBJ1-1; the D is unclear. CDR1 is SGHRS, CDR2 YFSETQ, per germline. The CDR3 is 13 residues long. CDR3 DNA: TGCGCCAGCAGCTTGACGGGGAACACTGAAGCTTGCTTT. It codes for CASSLTGNTEACF.

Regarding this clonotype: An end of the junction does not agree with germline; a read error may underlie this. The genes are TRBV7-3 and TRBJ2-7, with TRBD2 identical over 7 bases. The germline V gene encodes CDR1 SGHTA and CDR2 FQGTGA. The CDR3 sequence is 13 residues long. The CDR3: CASSATGGSERYF. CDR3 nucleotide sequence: TGTGCCAGCAGCGCAACCGGGGGGAGCGAGCGGTACTTC.